The rows below give T cell receptor beta chains drawn from one sample of a study of CD8+CD57+ T cells in acquired aplastic anemia. TCRdb itself ran the reads through MiXCR, one entry per CDR3 protein. Of approximately 200,000 distinct CDR3 sequences listed, 50% to 75% are singletons. Sequencing was carried out using sorted CD4+, CD8+, or CD8+CD57+ T cells (not recorded which) from PBMCs. The receptor source for this set is a human donor with severe aplastic anemia or a healthy control (not recorded which). Each CDR3 is given with its conserved first and last residue. D genes are given only for firm matches. Clone size is stated in some rows and not others, as once, few, many or a class when expanded.

D gene,V gene,J gene,clone size,CDR3 protein,CDR3 DNA
TRBD2,TRBV2,TRBJ2-3,.,CASRALAGGVDTQYF,TGTGCCAGCAGAGCTCTAGCGGGAGGGGTGGATACGCAGTATTTT
.,TRBV5-1,TRBJ2-5,.,CASSLGGFETGYF,TGCGCCAGCAGCTTGGGGGGCTTTGAGACAGGGTACTTC
.,TRBV9,TRBJ1-1,many,CASSALGTEAFF,TGTGCCAGCAGCGCTTTAGGCACTGAAGCTTTCTTT
TRBD1,TRBV20-1,TRBJ2-7,.,CSARSGTGGFEQYF,TGCAGTGCTCGGTCCGGGACAGGGGGGTTCGAGCAGTACTTC
.,TRBV3-1,TRBJ1-1,.,CASSQVGASAEAFF,TGTGCCAGCAGCCAAGTGGGGGCAAGCGCTGAAGCTTTCTTT
TRBD1,TRBV20-1,TRBJ2-7,.,CSSVAGQGSHEQYF,TGCAGTTCCGTGGCGGGACAGGGGTCCCACGAGCAGTACTTC
.,TRBV9,TRBJ1-1,.,CASSSGRFEAFF,TGTGCCAGCAGCTCGGGACGGTTTGAAGCTTTCTTT
.,TRBV6-5,TRBJ2-7,few,CASSSGTTYEQYF,TGTGCCAGCAGTTCCGGGACAACCTACGAGCAGTACTTC
TRBD1,TRBV6-5,TRBJ1-4,once,CASSYEHVDRGVTNEKLFF,TGTGCCAGCAGTTACGAACACGTTGACAGGGGGGTAACTAATGAAAAACTGTTTTTT
.,TRBV15,TRBJ1-4,many,CATSGGGDEKLFF,TGTGCCACCTCGGGCGGGGGGGATGAAAAACTGTTTTTT
.,TRBV25-1,TRBJ2-7,once,CASSESGHYPYEQYF,TGTGCCAGCAGTGAATCGGGGCACTATCCCTACGAGCAGTACTTC
TRBD1,TRBV7-2,TRBJ2-3,once,CASSPQGADTQYF,TGTGCCAGCAGCCCCCAGGGGGCAGATACGCAGTATTTT
.,TRBV25-1,TRBJ2-5,few,CASSDRIQETQYF,TGTGCCAGCAGTGATAGGATCCAAGAGACCCAGTACTTC
TRBD2,TRBV27,TRBJ2-1,.,CASTPTSGGLSYNEQFF,TGTGCCAGCACCCCAACTAGCGGGGGGCTCTCCTACAATGAGCAGTTCTTC
.,TRBV10-3,TRBJ2-1,.,CASGDFSGDEQFF,TGTGCCAGTGGGGACTTTTCGGGCGATGAGCAGTTCTTC
.,TRBV2,TRBJ2-7,.,CATVPREKAAYEQYF,TGTGCCACGGTACCACGGGAGAAGGCCGCCTACGAGCAGTACTTC
TRBD1,TRBV5-8,TRBJ2-1,many,CASNLYRAGGSYNEQFF,TGTGCCAGCAACTTATACCGAGCAGGGGGATCCTACAATGAGCAGTTCTTC
.,TRBV5-1,TRBJ1-1,many,CASSVSGFAEAFF,TGCGCCAGCAGCGTATCAGGGTTCGCTGAAGCTTTCTTT
.,TRBV19,TRBJ1-2,few,CASSTTVDSSYGYTF,TGTGCCAGTAGTACAACAGTCGACAGCTCCTATGGCTACACCTTC
.,TRBV6-5,TRBJ2-1,many,CASSLGQHNEQFF,TGTGCCAGCAGTTTAGGACAGCACAATGAGCAGTTCTTC
.,TRBV15,TRBJ2-1,.,CATSRDGYNEQFF,TGTGCCACCTCCAGGGATGGGTACAATGAGCAGTTCTTC
.,TRBV2,TRBJ1-4,.,CASLLGWERIVFF,TGTGCCAGCCTACTAGGGTGGGAGCGGATTGTGTTTTTT
.,TRBV2,TRBJ2-1,few,CASKAGAPPDTQFF,TGTGCCAGCAAGGCGGGGGCTCCGCCAGATACGCAGTTCTTC
.,TRBV10-3,TRBJ1-5,.,CAISEAGTFNQPQHF,TGTGCCATCAGTGAGGCAGGGACCTTCAATCAGCCCCAGCATTTT
.,TRBV11-2,TRBJ1-2,many,CASSSPVDYGYTF,TGTGCCAGCAGCTCCCCTGTCGACTATGGCTACACCTTC
TRBD1,TRBV2,TRBJ1-1,many,CASRGTQGGTMNTEAFF,TGTGCCAGCAGGGGGACGCAGGGGGGAACCATGAACACTGAAGCTTTCTTT
TRBD1,TRBV10-3,TRBJ1-5,few,CAISTTGDSNQPQHF,TGTGCCATCAGTACGACAGGGGATAGCAATCAGCCCCAGCATTTT
.,TRBV20-1,TRBJ2-7,.,CSALNNEQYF,TGCAGTGCGCTTAACAACGAGCAGTACTTC
TRBD1,TRBV2,TRBJ2-7,.,CASRQGFDEQYF,TGTGCCAGCAGACAGGGGTTCGACGAGCAGTACTTC
TRBD1,TRBV19,TRBJ2-3,.,CASSSQTGGGTDTQYF,TGTGCCAGTAGTAGTCAGACAGGGGGAGGCACAGATACGCAGTATTTT
.,TRBV10-2,TRBJ2-7,.,CASRQQIYEQYF,TGCGCCAGCAGGCAACAGATTTACGAGCAGTACTTC
TRBD2,TRBV7-9,TRBJ2-1,.,CASRLAGEDEQFF,TGTGCCAGCAGACTAGCGGGAGAGGATGAGCAGTTCTTC
.,TRBV7-9,TRBJ2-7,few,CASSPAHEQYF,TGTGCCAGCAGCCCCGCCCACGAGCAGTACTTC
.,TRBV15,TRBJ1-5,.,CATSRDQGVNQPQHF,TGTGCCACCAGCAGAGATCAAGGGGTCAATCAGCCCCAGCATTTT